These 13 T cell receptor beta chains came from one sample sequenced in a study of type 1 and type 2 diabetes patients. The PCR template was genomic DNA. Multiplex PCR with 30 forward and 13 reverse primers amplified the TCR beta CDR3. TCRdb itself ran the multiplex PCR reads through MiXCR, one entry per CDR3 protein. The table has about 290,000 distinct CDR3 sequences, 47% seen once; the top ten hold roughly 15%. What was sequenced was peripheral blood mononuclear cells (PBMCs). These receptors all stem from a man aged 18 to 35 with type 2 diabetes.

CDR3 sequence: CASSNGGAGNQPQHF. DNA for the CDR3: TGTGCCAGCAGTAATGGGGGCGCGGGCAATCAGCCCCAGCATTTT. The chain carries TRBV6-1 and TRBJ1-5; the D gene is possibly TRBD1 (6 bases). Trimming took 5 bases from V and 2 from J, leaving 13 bases between them. The germline gives CDR1 MNHNS, CDR2 SASEGT. The CDR3 is made up of 15 amino acids.

This clonotype has a handful of counts. The chain has TRBV30 and TRBJ1-2; D gene uncertain. The CDR3 covers 17 residues. Trimming cost V 4 bases and J 2 bases, with 23 bases left between them. CDR1 GTSNPN and CDR2 SVGIG come from the germline V gene (reference sequence). The DNA of the CDR3 is TGTGCCTGGACCCACAGCCGGGATAGGGAAGGCAACTATGGCTACACCTTC. It translates to CAWTHSRDREGNYGYTF.

V usage is TRBV10-3 and J usage is TRBJ2-7; 10 bases line up with TRBD2. With V trimmed by 7 bases and J by 3 bases, 3 bases remained unmatched. CDR1 and CDR2 from the germline V gene are ENHRY and SYGVKD. This CDR3 has 13 amino acids. The CDR3 sequence: CAIKREGHYEQYF. The CDR3 DNA is TGTGCCATCAAGCGGGAGGGCCACTACGAGCAGTACTTC.

In this sample, this clonotype turned up once. The chain is built from TRBV7-2 and TRBJ2-7; 13 positions agree with TRBD2. The DNA end is more similar to TRBJ2-1, so the J call may be wrong. Germline V gene data show CDR1 as SGHTA and CDR2 as FQGNSA. The CDR3 is made up of 17 amino acids. The CDR3 region is CASSSSTSGRAWNEQFF. CDR3 sequence (DNA): TGTGCCAGCAGCAGCTCAACTAGCGGGAGGGCCTGGAATGAGCAGTTCTTC.

The chain combines TRBV10-3 with TRBJ2-1; perhaps TRBD2 as D (6 bases). V gave up 7 bases and J gave up 5 bases, with 15 bases separating them. The CDR3 runs to 14 residues. Germline-derived CDR1 and CDR2 are ENHRY and SYGVKD. The CDR3 DNA reads TGTGCCATCATGGACTGGAGGGGTAACAATGAGCAGTTCTTC. It encodes CAIMDWRGNNEQFF.

The table lists this clonotype with many counts. The chain joins TRBV30 to TRBJ1-2; D gene uncertain. The CDR3 is made up of 11 amino acids. Germline V CDR1 and CDR2: GTSNPN, SVGIG (reference sequence). V lost 4 bases, J lost 4 bases, and 7 bases lay in between. The CDR3 is CAWTETYGYTF. The CDR3 DNA reads as TGTGCCTGGACAGAGACCTATGGCTACACCTTC.

This clonotype was counted a few times. The chain employs TRBV6-6 and TRBJ1-5; tentatively, D is TRBD1 (5 bases). This CDR3 comprises 14 residues. CDR1 is MNHNY, CDR2 SVGAGI, per germline (reference sequence). Trimming removed 6 bases at V and 0 bases at J, with 9 bases between. Written as DNA, the CDR3 is TGTGCCAGCAGAGGGGACGTTAGCAATCAGCCCCAGCATTTT. This gives the protein CASRGDVSNQPQHF.

In regard to this clonotype: A much larger clone differs by one base, so this may be a read error. The chain joins TRBV10-2 to TRBJ1-2; D gene ambiguous. Between the trimmed V and J ends, which lost 8 bases and 6 bases, there was a span of 25 bases. Germline lookup yields CDR1 WSHSY and CDR2 SAAADI. The CDR3 is 16 amino acids. As DNA, the CDR3 is TGCGCCAGCCTCGAAGGACGTCCGGCATCCCACAATGGCTACACCTTC. Translating gives CASLEGRPASHNGYTF.

This clonotype was detected only a few times. The V call is TRBV12-5, the J call TRBJ2-1; 12 positions match TRBD1. V gave up 7 bases and J gave up 8 bases; unmatched junction bases: 6. The V gene's germline CDR1 is LGHNT and CDR2 FRNRAP. The CDR3 length is 14 residues. Written as DNA, the CDR3 is TGTGCTAGTGCCCCGGGACAGGGGGCGGATGAGCAGTTCTTC. Its protein is CASAPGQGADEQFF.

This clonotype was observed a handful of times. The chain is built from TRBV7-2 and TRBJ1-4; possible D gene TRBD1, 5 bases. Germline-derived CDR1 and CDR2 are SGHTA and FQGNSA. The V end was cut by 0 bases, the J end by 4 bases, with 18 bases between. This CDR3 is built from 18 residues. CDR3 nucleotides: TGTGCCAGCAGCTTAGCGGTAATGACAGCCGGTGATAATGAAAAACTGTTTTTT. Translating it yields CASSLAVMTAGDNEKLFF.

The rearrangement uses TRBV29-1 and TRBJ1-1, with unresolved D. Trimming removed 7 bases from V and 3 bases from J, with 12 bases in between. Germline CDR1 and CDR2: SQVTM and ANQGSEA. This CDR3 is built from 12 residues. The CDR3: CSAERGYTEAFF. The CDR3 DNA is TGCAGCGCCGAAAGAGGTTACACTGAAGCTTTCTTT. Looking up the rest from reference TRBV29-1 and TRBJ1-1 gives the full variable domain: SAVISQKPSRDICQRGTSLTIQCQVDSQVTMMFWYRQQPGQSLTLIATANQGSEATYESGFVIDKFPISRPNLTFSTLTVSNMSPEDSSIYLCSAERGYTEAFFGQGTRLTVV.

A few counts support this clonotype. The chain employs TRBV28 and TRBJ2-7; D is unclear. Germline loops: CDR1 MDHEN, CDR2 SYDVKM. The V end lost 7 bases, the J end lost 4 bases, and 11 bases lay between the germline ends. The CDR3 extends over 12 amino acids. CDR3 nucleotides: TGTGCCAGCACCTCAAGTAGGTACGAGCAGTACTTC. Its protein is CASTSSRYEQYF.

This chain connects TRBV7-9 to TRBJ1-4, with D uncertain. The CDR3 spans 13 residues. Trimming left V 0 bases short and J 8 bases short, with 7 bases between. Germline assignment: CDR1 SEHNR and CDR2 FQNEAQ (reference sequence). CDR3 sequence (DNA): TGTGCCAGCAGCTTAGCGGTGGAGGAAAAACTGTTTTTT. Translating gives CASSLAVEEKLFF.